This T cell receptor beta chain was identified in a study of shared clonotypes between healthy human individuals. Findings and caveats of the study: Approximately 5% of naive CD4 clonotypes were shared across a handful of donors.

The CDR3 totals 14 residues. Trimming left V 0 bases short and J 3 bases short, with 8 bases between. Germline V gene lookup returns CDR1 GTSNPN and CDR2 SVGIG (reference sequence). Subsets obtained from CD4+ cells comprised CD45RA+ naive and CD45RA-negative memory cells. Details on this clone: Its antigen remains unidentified.

Sequenced by immunoSEQ multiplex PCR; TCRdb stores in-frame clones only, minus some. The profile shows approximately 640,000 clones, less than 80% of them singletons. Input material: memory CD4+ T cells sorted from blood. Subset meaning: CD45RA-negative fraction. J is TRBJ2-2 and V is TRBV30; D is unresolved. This sequence originates from a young woman in good health. The CDR3 spells CAWSVLHDTGELFF. The CDR3 DNA follows: TGTGCCTGGAGTGTACTGCACGACACCGGGGAGCTGTTTTTT.